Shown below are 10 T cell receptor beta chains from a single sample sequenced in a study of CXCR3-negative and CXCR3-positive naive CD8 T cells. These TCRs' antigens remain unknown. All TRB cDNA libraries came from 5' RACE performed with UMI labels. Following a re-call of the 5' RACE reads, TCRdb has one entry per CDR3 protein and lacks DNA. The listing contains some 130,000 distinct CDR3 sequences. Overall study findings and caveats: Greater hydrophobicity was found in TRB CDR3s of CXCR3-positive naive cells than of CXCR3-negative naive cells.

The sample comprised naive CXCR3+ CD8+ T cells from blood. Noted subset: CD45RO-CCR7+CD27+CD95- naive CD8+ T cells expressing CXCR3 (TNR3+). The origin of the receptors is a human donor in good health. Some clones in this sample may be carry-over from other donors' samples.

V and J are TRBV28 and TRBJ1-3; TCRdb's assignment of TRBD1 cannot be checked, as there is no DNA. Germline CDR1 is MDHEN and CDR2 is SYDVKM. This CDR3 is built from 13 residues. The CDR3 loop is CASSLIPGATIYF. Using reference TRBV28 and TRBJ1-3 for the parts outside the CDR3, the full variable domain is DVKVTQSSRYLVKRTGEKVFLECVQDMDHENMFWYRQDPGLGLRLIYFSYDVKMKEKGDIPEGYSVSREKKERFSLILESASTNQTSMYLCASSLIPGATIYFGEGSWLTVV.

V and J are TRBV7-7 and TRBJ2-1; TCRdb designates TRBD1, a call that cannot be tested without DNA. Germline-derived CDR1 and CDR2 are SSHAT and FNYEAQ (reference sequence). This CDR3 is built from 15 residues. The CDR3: CASSEYGQADNEQFF.

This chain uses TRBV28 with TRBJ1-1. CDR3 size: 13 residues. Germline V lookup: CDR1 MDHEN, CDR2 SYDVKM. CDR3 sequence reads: CASSLFQNTEAFF.

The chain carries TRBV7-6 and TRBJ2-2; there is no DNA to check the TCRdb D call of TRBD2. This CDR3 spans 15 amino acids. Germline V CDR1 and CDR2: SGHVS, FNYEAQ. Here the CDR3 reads CASSLIAETTGELFF.

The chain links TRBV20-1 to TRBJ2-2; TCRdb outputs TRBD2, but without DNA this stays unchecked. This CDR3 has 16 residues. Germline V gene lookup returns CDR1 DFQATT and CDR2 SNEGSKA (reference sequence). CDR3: CSARDPQTSRTGELFF.

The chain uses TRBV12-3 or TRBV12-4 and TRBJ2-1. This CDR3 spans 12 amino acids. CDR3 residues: CASGSYWDEQFF.

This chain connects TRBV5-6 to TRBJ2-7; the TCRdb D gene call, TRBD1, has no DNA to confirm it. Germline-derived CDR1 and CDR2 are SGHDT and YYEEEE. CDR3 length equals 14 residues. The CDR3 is CASSWGQVTYEQYF. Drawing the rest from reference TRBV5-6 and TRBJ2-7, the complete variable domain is DAGVTQSPTHLIKTRGQQVTLRCSPKSGHDTVSWYQQALGQGPQFIFQYYEEEERQRGNFPDRFSGHQFPNYSSELNVNALLLGDSALYLCASSWGQVTYEQYFGPGTRLTVT.

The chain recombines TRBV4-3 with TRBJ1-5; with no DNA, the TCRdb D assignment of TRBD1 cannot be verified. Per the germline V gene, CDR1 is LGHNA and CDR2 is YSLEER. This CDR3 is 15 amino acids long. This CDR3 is CASSQETGGNQPQHF.

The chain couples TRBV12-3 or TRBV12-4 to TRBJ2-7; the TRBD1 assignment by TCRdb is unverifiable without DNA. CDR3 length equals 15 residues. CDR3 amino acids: CASSSTGVTTYEQYF.

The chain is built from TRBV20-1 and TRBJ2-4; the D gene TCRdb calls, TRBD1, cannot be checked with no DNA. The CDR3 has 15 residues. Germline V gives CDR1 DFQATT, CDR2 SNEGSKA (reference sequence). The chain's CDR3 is CSATTRGGGGDIQYF.